The present T cell receptor beta chain was sequenced within a study of spatial heterogeneity in lung cancer. Time point denoted: sample taken at primary tumor resection. No cells were sorted before sequencing. The whole RNA sequenced was extracted from tumor, nontumor lung or frozen PBMC. This clonotype came up many times. This beta chain is off target for a library built for alpha chains, so its abundance means little. Each CDR3 protein is one row after TCRdb ran MiXCR on the 5' RACE reads. The sample shows about 13,000 distinct CDR3 sequences, roughly 5.2% of them seen only once. The TCR was taken from a human donor with early-stage non-small cell lung cancer. The source material was lung tumor tissue, sampled at surgery.

As DNA, the CDR3 is TGTGCCAGCAGCTCTAGCGGGGGGGCCACCGGGGAGCTGTTTTTT. This sequence encodes CASSSSGGATGELFF. This chain connects TRBV7-8 to TRBJ2-2; 12 bases align to TRBD2. Germline lookup yields CDR1 SGHVS and CDR2 FQNEAQ. The CDR3 has 15 amino acids. J lost 4 bases, V lost 4 bases, and 1 base had no gene match. Filled out from reference TRBV7-8 and TRBJ2-2, the complete variable domain reads GAGVSQSPRYKVAKRGQDVALRCDPISGHVSLFWYQQALGQGPEFLTYFQNEAQLDKSGLPSDRFFAERPEGSVSTLKIQRTQQEDSAVYLCASSSSGGATGELFFGEGSRLTVL.